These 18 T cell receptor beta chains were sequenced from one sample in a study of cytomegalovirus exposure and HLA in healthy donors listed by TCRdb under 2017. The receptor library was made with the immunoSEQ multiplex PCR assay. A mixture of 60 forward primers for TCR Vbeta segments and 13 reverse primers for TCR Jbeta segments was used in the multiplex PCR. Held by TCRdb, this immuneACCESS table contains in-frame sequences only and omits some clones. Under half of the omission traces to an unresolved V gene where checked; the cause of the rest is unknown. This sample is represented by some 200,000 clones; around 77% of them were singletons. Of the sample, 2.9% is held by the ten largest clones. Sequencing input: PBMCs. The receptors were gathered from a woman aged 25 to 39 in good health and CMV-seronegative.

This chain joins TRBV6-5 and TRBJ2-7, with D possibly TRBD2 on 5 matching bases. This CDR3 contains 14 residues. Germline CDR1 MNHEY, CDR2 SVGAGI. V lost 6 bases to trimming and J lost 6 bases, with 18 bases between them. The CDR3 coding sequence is TGTGCCAGCAGACCCGGGATCGCGGGCTTCGAGCAGTACTTC. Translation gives CASRPGIAGFEQYF.

The DNA of the CDR3 is TGTGCCAGCAATTTCCAGCGGGGGGGCTACGAGCAGTACTTC. Translating gives CASNFQRGGYEQYF. The V call is TRBV27, the J call TRBJ2-7, with 10 bases matching TRBD2. This CDR3 is built from 14 residues. Per germline, CDR1 MNHEY and CDR2 SMNVEV (reference sequence). Trimming removed 7 bases from V and 3 bases from J; junction bases left unmatched: 6.

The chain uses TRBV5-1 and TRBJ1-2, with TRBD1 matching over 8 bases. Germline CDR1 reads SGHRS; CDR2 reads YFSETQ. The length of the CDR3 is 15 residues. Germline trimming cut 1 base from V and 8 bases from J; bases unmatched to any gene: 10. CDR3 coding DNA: TGCGCCAGCAGCTTGCAGGGGGCGCCTTTAAAAGGCTACACCTTC. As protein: CASSLQGAPLKGYTF.

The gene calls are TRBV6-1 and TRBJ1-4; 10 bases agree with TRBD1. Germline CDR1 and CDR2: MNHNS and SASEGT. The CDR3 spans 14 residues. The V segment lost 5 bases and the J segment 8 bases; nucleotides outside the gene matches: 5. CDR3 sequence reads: CASSRQGAEEKLFF. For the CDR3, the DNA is TGTGCCAGCAGTCGACAGGGGGCGGAAGAAAAACTGTTTTTT.

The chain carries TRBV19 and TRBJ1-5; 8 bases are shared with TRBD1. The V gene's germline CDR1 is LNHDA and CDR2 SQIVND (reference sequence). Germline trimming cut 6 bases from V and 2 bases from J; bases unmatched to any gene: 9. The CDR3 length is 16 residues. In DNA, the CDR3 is TGTGCCAGTAGCGACAGGGGAGGGTGGGGCAATCAGCCCCAGCATTTT. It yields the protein CASSDRGGWGNQPQHF.

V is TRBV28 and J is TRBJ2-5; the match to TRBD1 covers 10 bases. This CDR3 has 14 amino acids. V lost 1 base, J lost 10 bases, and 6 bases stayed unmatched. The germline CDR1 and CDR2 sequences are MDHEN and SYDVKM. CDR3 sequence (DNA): TGTGCCAGCAGTTTATCCGGGGGACAGGGGAACCAGTACTTC. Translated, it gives CASSLSGGQGNQYF.

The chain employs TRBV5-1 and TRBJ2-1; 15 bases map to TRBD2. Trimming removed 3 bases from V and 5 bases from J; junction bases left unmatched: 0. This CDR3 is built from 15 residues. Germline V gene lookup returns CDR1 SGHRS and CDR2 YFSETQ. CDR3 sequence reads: CASSWTSGGDNEQFF. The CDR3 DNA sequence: TGCGCCAGCAGCTGGACTAGCGGGGGGGACAATGAGCAGTTCTTC.

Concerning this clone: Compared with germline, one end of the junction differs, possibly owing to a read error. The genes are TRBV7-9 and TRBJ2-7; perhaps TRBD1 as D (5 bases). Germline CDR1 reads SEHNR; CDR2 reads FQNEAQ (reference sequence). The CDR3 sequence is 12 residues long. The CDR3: CSSSRADSEQYF. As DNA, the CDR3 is TGTTCCAGCAGCCGCGCCGACAGCGAGCAGTACTTC.

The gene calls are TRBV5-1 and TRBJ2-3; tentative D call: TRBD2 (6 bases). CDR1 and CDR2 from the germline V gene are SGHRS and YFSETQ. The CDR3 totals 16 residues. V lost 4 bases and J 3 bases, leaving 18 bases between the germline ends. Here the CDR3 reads CASSGWSREATDTQYF. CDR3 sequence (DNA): TGCGCCAGCAGCGGGTGGTCGCGGGAAGCGACAGATACGCAGTATTTT.

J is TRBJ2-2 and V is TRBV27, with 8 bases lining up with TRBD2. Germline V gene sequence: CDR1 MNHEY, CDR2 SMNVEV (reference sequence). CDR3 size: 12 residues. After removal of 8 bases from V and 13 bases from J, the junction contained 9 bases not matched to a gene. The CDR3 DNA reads TGTGCCAGCTTTAGCTCGGGGGGGCGGCTGTTTTTT. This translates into CASFSSGGRLFF.

The CDR3 reads CASSQMRVQETQYF. The CDR3 DNA follows: TGTGCCAGCAGCCAAATGAGGGTCCAAGAGACCCAGTACTTC. This chain joins TRBV28 and TRBJ2-5; perhaps TRBD2 as D (5 bases). V was clipped by 6 bases and J by 1 base, with 12 bases between them. The CDR3 consists of 14 residues. Per the germline V gene, CDR1 is MDHEN and CDR2 is SYDVKM.

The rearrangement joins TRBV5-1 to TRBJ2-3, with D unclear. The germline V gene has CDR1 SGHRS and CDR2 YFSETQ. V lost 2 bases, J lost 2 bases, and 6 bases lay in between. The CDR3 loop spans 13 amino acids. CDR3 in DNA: TGCGCCAGCAGCTTAACCTACACAGATACGCAGTATTTT. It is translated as CASSLTYTDTQYF.

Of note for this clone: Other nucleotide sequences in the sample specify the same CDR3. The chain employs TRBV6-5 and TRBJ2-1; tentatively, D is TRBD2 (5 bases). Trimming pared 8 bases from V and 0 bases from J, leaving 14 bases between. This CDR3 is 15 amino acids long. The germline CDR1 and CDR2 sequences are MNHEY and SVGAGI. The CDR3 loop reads CASRGGWSSYNEQFF. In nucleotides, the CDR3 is TGTGCCAGCCGAGGCGGGTGGAGCTCCTACAATGAGCAGTTCTTC.

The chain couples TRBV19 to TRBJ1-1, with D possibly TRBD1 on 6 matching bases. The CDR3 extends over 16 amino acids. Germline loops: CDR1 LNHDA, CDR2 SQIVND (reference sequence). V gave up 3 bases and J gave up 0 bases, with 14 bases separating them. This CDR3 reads CASSIWAGAVNTEAFF. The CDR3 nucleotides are TGTGCCAGTAGTATCTGGGCAGGGGCCGTGAACACTGAAGCTTTCTTT.

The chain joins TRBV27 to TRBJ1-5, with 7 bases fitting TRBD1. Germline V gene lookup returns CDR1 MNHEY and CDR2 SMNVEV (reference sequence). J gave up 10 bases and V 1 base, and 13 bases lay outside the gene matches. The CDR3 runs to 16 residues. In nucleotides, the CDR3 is TGTGCCAGCAGTTTATATTCACCCGGGACAGCTAAACCCCAGCATTTT. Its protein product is CASSLYSPGTAKPQHF.

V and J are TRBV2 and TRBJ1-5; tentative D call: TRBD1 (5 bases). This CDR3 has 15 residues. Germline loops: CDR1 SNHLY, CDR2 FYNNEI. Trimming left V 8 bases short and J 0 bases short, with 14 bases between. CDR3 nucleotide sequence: TGTGCCAGCTTGGCTCAGGGCCTTAGCAATCAGCCCCAGCATTTT. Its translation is CASLAQGLSNQPQHF.

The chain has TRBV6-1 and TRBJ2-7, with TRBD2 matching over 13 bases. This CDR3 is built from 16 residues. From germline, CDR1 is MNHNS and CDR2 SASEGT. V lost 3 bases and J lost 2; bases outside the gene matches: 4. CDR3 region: CASSDLGTSGTYEQYF. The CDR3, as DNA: TGTGCCAGCAGTGATTTAGGGACTAGCGGGACCTACGAGCAGTACTTC.

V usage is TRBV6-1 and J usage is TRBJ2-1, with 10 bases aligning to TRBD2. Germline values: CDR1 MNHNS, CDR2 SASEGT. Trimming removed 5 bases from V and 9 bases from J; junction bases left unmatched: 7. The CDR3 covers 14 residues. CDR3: CASSRIAGGPEQFF. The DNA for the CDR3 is TGTGCCAGCAGTCGGATAGCGGGGGGACCTGAGCAGTTCTTC.